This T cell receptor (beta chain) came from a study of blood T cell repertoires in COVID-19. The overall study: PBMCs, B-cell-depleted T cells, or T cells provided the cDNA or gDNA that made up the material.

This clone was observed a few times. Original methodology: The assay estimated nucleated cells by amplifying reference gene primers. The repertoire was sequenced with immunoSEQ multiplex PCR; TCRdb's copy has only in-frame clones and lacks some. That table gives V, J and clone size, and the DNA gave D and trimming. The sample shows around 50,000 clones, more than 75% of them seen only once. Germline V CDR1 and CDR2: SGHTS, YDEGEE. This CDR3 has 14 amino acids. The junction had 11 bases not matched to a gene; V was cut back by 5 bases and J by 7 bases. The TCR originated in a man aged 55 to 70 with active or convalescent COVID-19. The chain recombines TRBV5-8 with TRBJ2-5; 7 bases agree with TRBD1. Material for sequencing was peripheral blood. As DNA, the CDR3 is TGTGCCAGCAGTCGAGGACAGGCGTCCCGGACCCAGTACTTC. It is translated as CASSRGQASRTQYF.